The rows below give T cell receptor beta chains drawn from one sample of a study of blood T cell repertoires in COVID-19. Here immunoSEQ multiplex PCR was the method, and the copy in TCRdb shows in-frame clones only, minus some. The sample has roughly 190,000 clones; about nine tenths are singletons. The sequenced material came from peripheral blood. The receptors here all came from a man in his 70s with acute or convalescent COVID-19. Each CDR3 is given with its conserved first and last residue. A D gene is named only where the DNA matches it firmly. Size values are once, few and many counts, or a class for expanded clones, and some rows have none.

TRBV7-6	NA	once	TRBJ2-7	TGTGCCAGCAGCCAGAATCGCTACGAGCAGTACTTC	CASSQNRYEQYF
TRBV5-4	NA	NA	TRBJ2-2	TGTGCCAGCAGTCGGGCCGGGGAGCTGTTTTTT	CASSRAGELFF
TRBV28	TRBD1	NA	TRBJ1-1	TGTGCCAGCAGGATGACAGGGGATGAAGCTTTCTTT	CASRMTGDEAFF
TRBV10-2	TRBD1	few	TRBJ1-5	TGCGCCAGCCGGGACAGGGGGCGCGGACAGCCCCAGCATTTT	CASRDRGRGQPQHF
TRBV6-5	NA	NA	TRBJ1-1	TGTGCCAGCAGTTACTTACAGTTAGGCGCTGAAGCTTTCTTT	CASSYLQLGAEAFF
TRBV11-2	NA	once	TRBJ1-1	TGTGCCAGCAGCTTATATGCAGGTAAAGCTTTTTTT	CASSLYAGKAFF
TRBV14	NA	few	TRBJ2-2	TGTGCCAGCAGCCTAGACATGGGCGAGCTGTTTTTT	CASSLDMGELFF
TRBV7-9	NA	NA	TRBJ2-3	TGTGCCAGCAGGGCCCGGAGGGAAGATACGCAGTATTTT	CASRARREDTQYF
TRBV2	NA	few	TRBJ2-1	TGTGCCAGCAGCCAGTATAGGGGCAATGAGCAGTTCTTC	CASSQYRGNEQFF
TRBV27	NA	once	TRBJ2-7	TGTGCCAGCAGTTTCTCCTACTACGAGCAGTACTTC	CASSFSYYEQYF
TRBV4-2	NA	NA	TRBJ1-1	TGTGCCAGCAGCCTAGGGGGATCGACAGCCCCTGAAGCTTTCTTT	CASSLGGSTAPEAFF
TRBV4-2	NA	NA	TRBJ2-1	TGTGCCAGCAGCCAACGAGATGGACAAGTTGGTGAGCAGTTCTTC	CASSQRDGQVGEQFF